This T cell receptor (beta chain) comes out of a study of blood T cell repertoires in COVID-19. Enrolled during active infection, Seattle patients were then followed longitudinally. Sequencing used immunoSEQ multiplex PCR; TCRdb keeps in-frame clones, though not all of them. The data show about 230,000 clones, around 86% seen once. The CDR3 has 16 residues. CDR1 SGHRS and CDR2 YFSETQ come from the germline V gene. V dropped 2 bases and J dropped 0 bases, with 15 bases sitting between them. This clone has a single count. The specimen sequenced was peripheral blood. This TCR was sampled from a man aged 50-60 years with COVID-19, enrolled during active disease. The chain links TRBV5-1 to TRBJ2-7, with unresolved D. The CDR3 DNA is TGCGCCAGCAGCTTAGAGGTTCCAGTAAGCTCCTACGAGCAGTACTTC. Its protein is CASSLEVPVSSYEQYF. Looking up the rest from reference TRBV5-1 and TRBJ2-7 gives the full variable domain: KAGVTQTPRYLIKTRGQQVTLSCSPISGHRSVSWYQQTPGQGLQFLFEYFSETQRNKGNFPGRFSGRQFSNSRSEMNVSTLELGDSALYLCASSLEVPVSSYEQYFGPGTRLTVT.